The 15 T cell receptor beta chains below come from one sample, sequenced in a study of shared clonotypes between healthy human individuals (dated by TCRdb to 2018 to 2020). To prepare the library, the immunoSEQ multiplex PCR assay was applied. The clones in this table, taken by TCRdb from immuneACCESS, are in-frame only. Not every clone is retained; where verified, under half of the shortfall comes from an unresolved V gene, and the cause of the rest is unknown. This sample lists some 2,100,000 clones; 95% were detected once. Clones ranked in the top ten supply roughly 0.13% of the sample. Sequencing was performed on naive CD4+ T cells sorted from blood. What the cell subset or site label conveys for this sample: CD45RA+ positively selected. These TCRs come from a man between 18 and 35 years old in good health.

CDR3 nucleotides: TGTGCCATCAGCGAAGGGACAGGGAACACCGGGGAGCTGTTTTTT. Translation: CAISEGTGNTGELFF. V usage is TRBV10-3 and J usage is TRBJ2-2; 8 bases agree with TRBD1. This CDR3 comprises 15 residues. From germline, CDR1 is ENHRY and CDR2 SYGVKD. V gave up 6 bases and J gave up 1 base; unmatched junction bases: 4.

The genes are TRBV6-5 and TRBJ1-1; D is perhaps TRBD1 (6 bases). The CDR3 is 14 amino acids. Germline V gene data show CDR1 as MNHEY and CDR2 as SVGAGI. The V end lost 7 bases, the J end lost 5 bases, and 17 bases lay between the germline ends. This CDR3 is CASTRDTTGTEAFF. In DNA, the CDR3 is TGTGCCAGCACCAGGGACACCACGGGGACTGAAGCTTTCTTT.

CDR3 nucleotide sequence: TGTGCCAGCAGTTACTCCGGGACCGAAGCTAACTATGGCTACACCTTC. This encodes CASSYSGTEANYGYTF. The chain carries TRBV6-5 and TRBJ1-2; maybe TRBD1 (5 bases). Germline values: CDR1 MNHEY, CDR2 SVGAGI. V gave up 0 bases and J gave up 0 bases, with 11 bases separating them. The CDR3 totals 16 residues.

V gene TRBV2 combines with J gene TRBJ1-6, with D hard to call. This CDR3 is 13 amino acids long. Trimming removed 1 base at V and 10 bases at J, with 8 bases between. Germline assignment: CDR1 SNHLY and CDR2 FYNNEI. CDR3 amino acids: CASSEELGSPLHF. CDR3 in DNA: TGTGCCAGCAGTGAAGAGCTGGGATCACCCCTCCACTTT.

This clone has only a few counts. The rearrangement uses TRBV30 and TRBJ1-5; D may be TRBD1 (6 bases). CDR3 size: 13 residues. The ends were cut back, 8 bases at V and 6 bases at J, with 17 bases in the middle. The germline CDR1 and CDR2 sequences are GTSNPN and SVGIG (reference sequence). In DNA, the CDR3 is TGTGCCGGTGCAGGGGAGCAAGGTCAGCCCCAGCATTTT. This codes for CAGAGEQGQPQHF.

This clone showed up just a few times. The rearrangement joins TRBV6-1 to TRBJ1-2; 9 bases are a match to TRBD1. The V and J ends lost 4 bases and 4 bases, in that order; junction bases with no gene match: 10. The germline V gene encodes CDR1 MNHNS and CDR2 SASEGT. This CDR3 spans 16 amino acids. The CDR3 reads CASSGGSPTGGYGYTF. CDR3 nucleotides: TGTGCCAGCAGTGGGGGGTCCCCGACAGGGGGCTATGGCTACACCTTC.

CDR3 DNA: TGCGCCAGCAGCCAGCCGGCCGGGACCCAGTACTTC. Translated: CASSQPAGTQYF. V and J are TRBV4-1 and TRBJ2-5; D is ambiguous. The CDR3 contains 12 residues. V was trimmed by 3 bases and J by 7 bases, leaving 9 bases between them. Germline values: CDR1 MGHRA, CDR2 YSYEKL.

V and J are TRBV13 and TRBJ1-5, with D hard to call. The ends were cut back, 5 bases at V and 2 bases at J, with 37 bases in the middle. This CDR3 is 23 amino acids long. Germline assignment: CDR1 PRHDT and CDR2 FYEKMQ (reference sequence). The CDR3: CASSPHSAVPLGRYLRGNQPQHF. CDR3 nucleotide sequence: TGTGCCAGCAGCCCACACTCGGCAGTCCCCCTCGGGAGATATTTGAGAGGCAATCAGCCCCAGCATTTT.

In the case of this clone: The sample carries other DNA sequences with the same CDR3. The rearrangement joins TRBV5-1 to TRBJ2-3, with 7 bases aligning to TRBD2. The CDR3 consists of 16 residues. V shed 0 bases and J 0 bases; nucleotides not matched to a gene: 4. Germline CDR1 SGHRS, CDR2 YFSETQ. CDR3 residues: CASSLAAGASTDTQYF. Written as DNA, the CDR3 is TGCGCCAGCAGCTTGGCCGCGGGAGCGAGCACAGATACGCAGTATTTT.

The J gene is TRBJ2-1, the V gene TRBV4-1; 8 nucleotides agree with TRBD2. The germline V gene encodes CDR1 MGHRA and CDR2 YSYEKL. The junction had 7 bases not matched to a gene; V was cut back by 0 bases and J by 6 bases. The CDR3 length is 16 residues. Written as DNA, the CDR3 is TGCGCCAGCAGCCAAGAGGGTAGCGGGATGGGCAATGAGCAGTTCTTC. It translates to CASSQEGSGMGNEQFF.

The genes are TRBV30 and TRBJ1-1; TRBD1 might be the D (5 bases). This CDR3 is 14 amino acids long. Germline V lookup: CDR1 GTSNPN, CDR2 SVGIG (reference sequence). Trimming took off 3 bases at V and 0 bases at J, with 11 bases between the two ends. The CDR3 reads CAWSLGHMNTEAFF. The CDR3 region has the DNA TGTGCCTGGAGCCTAGGACACATGAACACTGAAGCTTTCTTT.

A remark on this clone: The sample has other DNA sequences that encode this CDR3 too. The V call is TRBV15, the J call TRBJ1-5; no definite D call. V lost 0 bases, J lost 7 bases, and 4 bases lay in between. The CDR3 has 12 residues. The germline V gene has CDR1 LNHNV and CDR2 YYDKDF (reference sequence). The CDR3 protein is CATSRDWQPQHF. The DNA of the CDR3 is TGTGCCACCAGCAGAGATTGGCAGCCCCAGCATTTT. Together with reference TRBV15 and TRBJ1-5, the CDR3 gives the full variable domain: DAMVIQNPRYQVTQFGKPVTLSCSQTLNHNVMYWYQQKSSQAPKLLFHYYDKDFNNEADTPDNFQSRRPNTSFCFLDIRSPGLGDTAMYLCATSRDWQPQHFGDGTRLSIL.

This rearrangement joins TRBV19 to TRBJ1-3; D is ambiguous. This CDR3 comprises 15 residues. Per germline, CDR1 LNHDA and CDR2 SQIVND (reference sequence). Trimming shortened V by 5 bases and J by 1 base, and 12 bases separated the two germline ends. For the CDR3, the DNA is TGTGCCAGTAGTGGGCGACTGGGATCTGGAAACACCATATATTTT. Translating it yields CASSGRLGSGNTIYF.

This clone was recorded a few times. The chain links TRBV6-5 to TRBJ2-7; D possibly corresponds to TRBD2 (6 bases). Trimming took 6 bases from V and 4 from J, leaving 10 bases between them. CDR1 MNHEY and CDR2 SVGAGI come from the germline V gene. This CDR3 contains 12 residues. This CDR3 is CASSRGEYEQYF. CDR3 sequence (DNA): TGTGCCAGCAGCCGCGGGGAATACGAGCAGTACTTC.

The chain uses TRBV21-1 and TRBJ1-5; the table's D call of TRBD1 was not tested on the DNA. TRBV21-1 represents a pseudogene. The CDR3 is made up of 14 amino acids. As DNA, the CDR3 is TGTGCCAGCAGATCGGACAGGGAGGATCAGCCCCAGCATTTT. This sequence encodes CASRSDREDQPQHF.